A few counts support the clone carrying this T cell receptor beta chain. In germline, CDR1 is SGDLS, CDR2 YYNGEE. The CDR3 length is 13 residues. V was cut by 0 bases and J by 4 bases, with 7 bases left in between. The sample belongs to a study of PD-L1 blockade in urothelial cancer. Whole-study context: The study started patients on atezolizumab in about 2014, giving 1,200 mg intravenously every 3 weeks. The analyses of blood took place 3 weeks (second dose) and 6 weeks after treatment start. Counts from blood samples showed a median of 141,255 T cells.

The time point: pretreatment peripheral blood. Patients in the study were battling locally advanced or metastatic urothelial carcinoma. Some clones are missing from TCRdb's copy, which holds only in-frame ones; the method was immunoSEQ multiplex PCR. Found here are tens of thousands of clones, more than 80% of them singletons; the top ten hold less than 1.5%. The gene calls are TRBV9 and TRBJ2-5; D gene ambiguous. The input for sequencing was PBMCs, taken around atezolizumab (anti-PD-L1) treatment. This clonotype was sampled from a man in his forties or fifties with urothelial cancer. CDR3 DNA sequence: TGTGCCAGCAGCGTAGCTGAGGCAGAGACCCAGTACTTC. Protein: CASSVAEAETQYF.